These T cell receptor beta chains were read from a single sample in a study of Tregs in tolerant kidney transplant recipients. Here immunoSEQ multiplex PCR was the method, and the copy in TCRdb shows in-frame clones only, minus some. The data show around 64,000 clones, around 87% seen once. The input for sequencing was CD4+ T cells from blood (PBMCs), taken 6 months after the transplant. These receptors came from a human patient who received a combined kidney and bone marrow transplant. Some T cells may be the graft donor's. Both conserved end residues are part of each CDR3. A D gene is named only where the DNA matches it firmly. Size is stated for part of the rows, as once, few or many counts, or as a class when the clone is expanded.

TRBJ2-7 | once | . | TRBV10-3 | 12 | CAISPERYEQYF | TGTGCCATCAGTCCCGAGAGGTACGAGCAGTACTTC
TRBJ2-2 | . | TRBD1 | TRBV7-3 | 14 | CASSGQGNTGELFF | TGTGCCAGCAGCGGACAGGGGAACACCGGGGAGCTGTTTTTT
TRBJ2-7 | . | . | TRBV13 | 15 | CASSLGGDILYEQYF | TGTGCCAGCAGCTTAGGGGGGGACATCTTATACGAGCAGTACTTC
TRBJ2-5 | . | TRBD2 | TRBV11-1 | 15 | CASSRTSGSQETQYF | TGTGCCAGCAGCCGGACTAGCGGGTCACAAGAGACCCAGTACTTC
TRBJ2-1 | once | TRBD2 | TRBV19 | 15 | CASSFLAGGYNEQFF | TGTGCCAGTAGTTTTCTAGCGGGGGGTTACAATGAGCAGTTCTTC
TRBJ1-5 | . | . | TRBV21-1 | 16 | CASSQHLGGGIQPQHF | TGTGCCAGCAGCCAGCACTTAGGGGGGGGCATTCAGCCCCAGCATTTT
TRBJ2-3 | . | TRBD2 | TRBV6-5 | 14 | CASSYERDTDTQYF | TGTGCCAGCAGTTACGAGCGGGACACAGATACGCAGTATTTT
TRBJ2-1 | . | TRBD1 | TRBV5-6 | 15 | CASSADRGLYNEQFF | TGTGCCAGCAGCGCGGACAGGGGGCTCTACAATGAGCAGTTCTTC
TRBJ2-7 | . | . | TRBV4-2 | 14 | CASSQVGLLDEQYF | TGTGCCAGCAGCCAAGTTGGACTACTAGACGAGCAGTACTTC
TRBJ2-4 | . | TRBD1 | TRBV5-4 | 15 | CASSHRDRGKNIQYF | TGTGCCAGCAGCCACCGGGACAGGGGCAAAAACATTCAGTACTTC
TRBJ2-5 | once | . | TRBV4-3 | 13 | CASSHGGQETQYF | TGCGCCAGCAGCCATGGGGGGCAAGAGACCCAGTACTTC
TRBJ1-2 | . | . | TRBV5-8 | 14 | CASSSTAKWGGYTF | TGTGCCAGCAGCTCGACAGCGAAATGGGGTGGCTACACCTTC
TRBJ1-5 | . | . | TRBV7-2 | 16 | CASSLGTYYGNQPQHF | TGTGCCAGCAGCTTAGGGACTTATTATGGCAATCAGCCCCAGCATTTT
TRBJ2-3 | . | TRBD2 | TRBV18 | 19 | CASSPLSSGLAGAVGTQYF | TGTGCCAGCTCACCACTTAGTAGCGGACTAGCGGGGGCAGTTGGTACGCAGTATTTT
TRBJ1-1 | . | TRBD1 | TRBV6-1 | 15 | CASRRTGWGNTEAFF | TGTGCCAGCAGGAGGACAGGGTGGGGAAACACTGAAGCTTTCTTT
TRBJ2-7 | . | TRBD1 | TRBV19 | 15 | CASSILGQGAREQYF | TGTGCCAGTAGTATTTTAGGTCAGGGGGCGCGGGAGCAGTACTTC
TRBJ2-3 | . | TRBD1 | TRBV2 | 17 | CASRSRDRGALADTQYF | TGTGCCAGCAGGTCCCGGGACAGGGGAGCCCTCGCAGATACGCAGTATTTT
TRBJ2-1 | few | . | TRBV7-9 | 17 | CASSLVPASTLGNEQFF | TGTGCCAGCAGCTTAGTGCCGGCTAGTACCTTAGGCAATGAGCAGTTCTTC
TRBJ1-5 | . | . | TRBV19 | 14 | CASTGRGRYQPQHF | TGTGCCAGTACTGGCCGCGGGAGATATCAGCCCCAGCATTTT
TRBJ2-5 | . | . | TRBV14 | 11 | CASSQAQTQYF | TGTGCCAGCAGCCAAGCCCAAACCCAGTACTTC
TRBJ2-7 | many | . | TRBV19 | 14 | CASSAPSTRLEQYF | TGTGCCAGTAGCGCCCCATCGACTAGACTCGAGCAGTACTTC
TRBJ1-3 | once | TRBD1 | TRBV19 | 13 | CASSQGQGNTIYF | TGTGCCAGTAGCCAGGGACAGGGAAACACCATATATTTT
TRBJ1-5 | . | TRBD1 | TRBV2 | 15 | CASSRGTGGNQPQHF | TGTGCCAGCAGCCGAGGGACAGGGGGCAATCAGCCCCAGCATTTT
TRBJ2-3 | . | . | TRBV5-4 | 16 | CASSLVRGQTTDTQYF | TGTGCCAGCAGCTTGGTTAGGGGCCAGACCACAGATACGCAGTATTTT
TRBJ2-7 | . | TRBD2 | TRBV5-1 | 16 | CASSTGVAGSNYEQYF | TGCGCCAGCAGCACCGGGGTAGCGGGTTCAAACTACGAGCAGTACTTC
TRBJ1-5 | . | . | TRBV27 | 14 | CASSFGDSNQPQHF | TGTGCCAGCAGTTTCGGGGATAGCAATCAGCCCCAGCATTTT
TRBJ2-1 | . | . | TRBV25-1 | 15 | CASSELVRTHLEQFF | TGTGCCAGCAGTGAACTCGTCCGGACACATTTGGAGCAGTTCTTC
TRBJ2-5 | . | . | TRBV10-3 | 15 | CAISEGGGGEETQYF | TGTGCCATCAGTGAGGGTGGGGGAGGAGAAGAGACCCAGTACTTC
TRBJ2-5 | . | . | TRBV11-1 | 15 | CASSRLPSVQETQYF | TGTGCCAGCAGCCGCCTACCTAGCGTGCAAGAGACCCAGTACTTC
TRBJ2-1 | . | TRBD2 | TRBV5-1 | 16 | CASSYGLAGGDNEQFF | TGCGCCAGCAGCTACGGACTAGCGGGAGGAGATAATGAGCAGTTCTTC
TRBJ2-5 | . | TRBD1 | TRBV11-3 | 15 | CASSPGTGGHETQYF | TGTGCCAGCAGCCCTGGGACAGGGGGCCACGAGACCCAGTACTTC
TRBJ2-5 | . | TRBD2 | TRBV5-4 | 15 | CASSLRISGQETQYF | TGTGCCAGCAGCTTACGTATTAGCGGGCAAGAGACCCAGTACTTC
TRBJ1-3 | . | TRBD1 | TRBV2 | 15 | CASSRDRSSGNTIYF | TGTGCCAGCAGTCGGGACAGGAGCTCTGGAAACACCATATATTTT
TRBJ2-7 | . | TRBD1 | TRBV11-2 | 15 | CASSKRTGDHYEQYF | TGTGCCAGCAGCAAACGGACAGGGGATCACTACGAGCAGTACTTC